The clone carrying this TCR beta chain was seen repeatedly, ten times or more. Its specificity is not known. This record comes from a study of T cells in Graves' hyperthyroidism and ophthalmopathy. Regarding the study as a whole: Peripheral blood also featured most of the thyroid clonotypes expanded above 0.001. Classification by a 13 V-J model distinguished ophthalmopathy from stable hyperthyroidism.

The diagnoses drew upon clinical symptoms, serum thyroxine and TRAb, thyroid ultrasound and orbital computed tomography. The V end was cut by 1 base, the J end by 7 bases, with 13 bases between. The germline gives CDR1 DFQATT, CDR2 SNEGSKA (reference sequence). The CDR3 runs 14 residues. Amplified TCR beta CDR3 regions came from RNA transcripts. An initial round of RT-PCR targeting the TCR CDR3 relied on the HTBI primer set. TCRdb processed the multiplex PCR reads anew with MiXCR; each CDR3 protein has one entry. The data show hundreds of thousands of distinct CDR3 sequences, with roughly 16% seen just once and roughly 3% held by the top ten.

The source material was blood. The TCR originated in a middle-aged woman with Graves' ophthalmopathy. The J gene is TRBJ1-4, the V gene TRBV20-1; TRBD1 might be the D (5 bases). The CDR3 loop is CSARGEGPGEKLFF. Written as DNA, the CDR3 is TGCAGTGCTAGAGGCGAGGGACCTGGTGAAAAACTGTTTTTT.